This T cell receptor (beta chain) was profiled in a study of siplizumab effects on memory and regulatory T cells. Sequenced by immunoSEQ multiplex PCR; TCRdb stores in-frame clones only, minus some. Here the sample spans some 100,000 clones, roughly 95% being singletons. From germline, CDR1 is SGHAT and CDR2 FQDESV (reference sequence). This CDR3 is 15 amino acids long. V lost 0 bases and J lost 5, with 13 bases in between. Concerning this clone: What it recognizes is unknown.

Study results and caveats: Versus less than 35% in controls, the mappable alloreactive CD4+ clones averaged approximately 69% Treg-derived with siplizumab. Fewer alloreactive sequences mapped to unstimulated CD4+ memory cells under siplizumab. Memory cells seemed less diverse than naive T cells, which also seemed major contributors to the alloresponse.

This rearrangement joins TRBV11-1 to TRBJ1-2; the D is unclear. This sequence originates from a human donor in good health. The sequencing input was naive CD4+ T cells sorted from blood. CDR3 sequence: CASSLAPQGSYGYTF. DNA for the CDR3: TGTGCCAGCAGCTTAGCGCCACAAGGATCGTATGGCTACACCTTC.